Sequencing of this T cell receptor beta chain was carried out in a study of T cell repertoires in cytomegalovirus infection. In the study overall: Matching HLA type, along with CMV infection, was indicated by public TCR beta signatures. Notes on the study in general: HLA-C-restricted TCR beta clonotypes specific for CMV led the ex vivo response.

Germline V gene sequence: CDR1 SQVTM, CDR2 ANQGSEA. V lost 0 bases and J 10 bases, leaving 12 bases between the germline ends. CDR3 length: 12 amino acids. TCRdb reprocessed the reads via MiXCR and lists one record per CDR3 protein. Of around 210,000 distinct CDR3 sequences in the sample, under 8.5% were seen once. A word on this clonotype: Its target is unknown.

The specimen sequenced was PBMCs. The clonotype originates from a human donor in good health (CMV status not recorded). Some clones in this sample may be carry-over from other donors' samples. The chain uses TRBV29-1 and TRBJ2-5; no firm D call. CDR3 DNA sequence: TGCAGCGTTGAAGATTTGGCAACTATCCAGTACTTC. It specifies CSVEDLATIQYF. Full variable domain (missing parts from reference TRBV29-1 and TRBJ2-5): SAVISQKPSRDICQRGTSLTIQCQVDSQVTMMFWYRQQPGQSLTLIATANQGSEATYESGFVIDKFPISRPNLTFSTLTVSNMSPEDSSIYLCSVEDLATIQYFGPGTRLLVL.